Listed below are T cell receptor beta chains from one sample, sequenced in a study of shared clonotypes between healthy human individuals. Sequencing was performed with immunoSEQ multiplex PCR; in TCRdb, only in-frame clones are kept and a portion is missing. This table holds about 1,500,000 clones, roughly 95% found once. The sample taken for sequencing was naive CD4+ T cells sorted from blood. The receptor source for this set is a man aged 30-40 years in good health. Both conserved end residues are part of each CDR3. D genes are given only for firm matches. The listing skips clone size in some rows; elsewhere it reads once, few, many or a size class.

.	TRBV7-9	.	TRBJ1-1	TGTGCCAGCAGCTTAGCGTCGACGGGGCCGGCTGAAGCTTTCTTT	CASSLASTGPAEAFF
.	TRBV29-1	TRBD2	TRBJ2-1	TGCAGCCTGAGGGCTAGCGGGTTGAGCTCCTACAATGAGCAGTTCTTC	CSLRASGLSSYNEQFF
.	TRBV25-1	TRBD2	TRBJ2-1	TGTGCCAGCAGTGAATTCGTAGCGGGAGAGCAGTTCTTC	CASSEFVAGEQFF
.	TRBV28	.	TRBJ2-2	TGTGCCAGCAGTACCCCGGGCAACACCGGGGAGCTGTTTTTT	CASSTPGNTGELFF
.	TRBV19	.	TRBJ1-5	TGTGCCAGTAAAATAGTAATCCAGAGCAATCAGCCCCAGCATTTT	CASKIVIQSNQPQHF
.	TRBV2	.	TRBJ2-7	TGTGCCAGCACGTCCGCGGGGCTATACTACGAGCAGTACTTC	CASTSAGLYYEQYF
.	TRBV7-2	TRBD2	TRBJ2-1	TGTGCCAGCAGCCTAACATGGGGGGGAGGCAGGGATGAGCAGTTCTTC	CASSLTWGGGRDEQFF
.	TRBV2	.	TRBJ2-2	TGTGCCGGATCGGTCCTGGGCGGGGAGCTGTTTTTT	CAGSVLGGELFF
.	TRBV27	TRBD2	TRBJ2-3	TGTGCCAGCAGTTTAGCGGGAGAGCGCACAGATACGCAGTATTTT	CASSLAGERTDTQYF
once	TRBV5-4	.	TRBJ2-7	TGTGCCAGCAGCTTGAAATCGGCGGGATGGGTGAGCCACGAGCAGTACTTC	CASSLKSAGWVSHEQYF
.	TRBV7-6	.	TRBJ1-5	TGTGCCAGCAGGCCAACAGGGAATCAGCCCCAGCATTTT	CASRPTGNQPQHF
.	TRBV7-2	TRBD2	TRBJ2-1	TGTGCCAGCACCCAAGGAGCGGGAGGGGCCTACAATGAGCAGTTCTTC	CASTQGAGGAYNEQFF
.	TRBV7-3	.	TRBJ2-3	TGTGCCAGCAGCCCAACGGTAGCGAGCACAGATACGCAGTATTTT	CASSPTVASTDTQYF
.	TRBV14	.	TRBJ2-3	TGTGCCAGCAGCCAAGATGAGGGGGTTAAAGATACGCAGTATTTT	CASSQDEGVKDTQYF
.	TRBV25-1	.	TRBJ1-2	TGTGCCAGCAGTGAGGAGGGCCGGCGCGGTTCCTATGGCTACACCTTC	CASSEEGRRGSYGYTF
.	TRBV7-9	TRBD1	TRBJ2-3	TGTGCCAGCAGCCCCCGGACAGGAAAAATCACAGATACGCAGTATTTT	CASSPRTGKITDTQYF
.	TRBV29-1	.	TRBJ1-4	TGCAGCGTTAGACAGACAACTAATGAAAAACTGTTTTTT	CSVRQTTNEKLFF
.	TRBV7-9	.	TRBJ2-7	TGTGCCAGCAGCCAAACAGGGTTCTCCTACGAGCAGTACTTC	CASSQTGFSYEQYF
once	TRBV9	TRBD2	TRBJ2-1	TGTGCCAGCAGCGTAGGTGGGATAACCGGGACTAGCGGGTATGAGCAGTTCTTC	CASSVGGITGTSGYEQFF
.	TRBV7-7	.	TRBJ2-5	TGTGCCAGCAGCTTGGGCCTCCGGGAGACCCAGTACTTC	CASSLGLRETQYF
.	TRBV9	TRBD1	TRBJ2-5	TGTGCCAGCAGCGTAGGGACAGGGAAAGAGACCCAGTACTTC	CASSVGTGKETQYF
.	TRBV7-7	.	TRBJ2-5	TGTGCCAGCAGCCAGCGGAGGGGGCGAGGGGAGACCCAGTACTTC	CASSQRRGRGETQYF
once	TRBV6-5	TRBD2	TRBJ2-7	TGTGCCAGCAGTCGATTAGCGGGAGAAGGGGAGCAGTACTTC	CASSRLAGEGEQYF
.	TRBV7-2	TRBD2	TRBJ2-5	TGTGCCAGCAGATCCGGGGGGTTCCAGCAAGAGACCCAGTACTTC	CASRSGGFQQETQYF
once	TRBV5-1	.	TRBJ2-7	TGCGCCAGCAGCTTGGCCCTAGCCCTAGGGTCCTACGAGCAGTACTTC	CASSLALALGSYEQYF
.	TRBV29-1	.	TRBJ1-1	TGCAGCGTTGCCCCGGGGGGTGGGGTGAACACTGAAGCTTTCTTT	CSVAPGGGVNTEAFF
.	TRBV7-2	TRBD1	TRBJ1-5	TGTGCCAGCAGCCCCCGCCGGGACAGCCACAATCAGCCCCAGCATTTT	CASSPRRDSHNQPQHF
.	TRBV5-1	TRBD1	TRBJ1-2	TGCGCCAGCAGCTCCCCAGTCGGGGACAGGCGGGGGAACTATGGCTACACCTTC	CASSSPVGDRRGNYGYTF
.	TRBV2	.	TRBJ1-1	TGTGCCAGCAGCCCAACCCGGGCCCCCCACACTGAAGCTTTCTTT	CASSPTRAPHTEAFF
.	TRBV10-2	.	TRBJ2-3	TGCGCCAGCAGCAAGCCGGATACTAGCACAGATACGCAGTATTTT	CASSKPDTSTDTQYF
once	TRBV28	.	TRBJ1-4	TGTGCCAGCAGCCCTGGCCCCAGGCCTACTAATGAAAAACTGTTTTTT	CASSPGPRPTNEKLFF
.	TRBV5-1	.	TRBJ2-7	TGCGCCAGCAGCGGAGGCCCCTACGAGCAGTACTTC	CASSGGPYEQYF
few	TRBV27	.	TRBJ2-7	TGTGCCAGCAGTCCCCGGTGGGAATACGAGCAGTACTTC	CASSPRWEYEQYF
.	TRBV28	TRBD1	TRBJ2-1	TGTGCCAGCCAATCATGGACAGGCGAGCAGTTCTTC	CASQSWTGEQFF
.	TRBV15	TRBD2	TRBJ2-7	TGTGCCACCAGCACCCAGAGCGGGAGGAACTACGAGCAGTACTTC	CATSTQSGRNYEQYF
.	TRBV6-1	.	TRBJ2-3	TGTGCCAGCAGTGAAATTGTGTCTAGCACAGATACGCAGTATTTT	CASSEIVSSTDTQYF
.	TRBV4-3	.	TRBJ2-3	TGCGCCAGCAGCCCGGCCGGGACATTTTCGGATACGCAGTATTTT	CASSPAGTFSDTQYF
.	TRBV7-2	.	TRBJ1-3	TGTGCCAGCAGCTTAGTAGGGTCCCCAAGCACCATATATTTT	CASSLVGSPSTIYF
.	TRBV7-8	TRBD2	TRBJ2-1	TGTGCCAGCAGCTATACTAGCGGATCAAGCTCCTACAATGAGCAGTTCTTC	CASSYTSGSSSYNEQFF